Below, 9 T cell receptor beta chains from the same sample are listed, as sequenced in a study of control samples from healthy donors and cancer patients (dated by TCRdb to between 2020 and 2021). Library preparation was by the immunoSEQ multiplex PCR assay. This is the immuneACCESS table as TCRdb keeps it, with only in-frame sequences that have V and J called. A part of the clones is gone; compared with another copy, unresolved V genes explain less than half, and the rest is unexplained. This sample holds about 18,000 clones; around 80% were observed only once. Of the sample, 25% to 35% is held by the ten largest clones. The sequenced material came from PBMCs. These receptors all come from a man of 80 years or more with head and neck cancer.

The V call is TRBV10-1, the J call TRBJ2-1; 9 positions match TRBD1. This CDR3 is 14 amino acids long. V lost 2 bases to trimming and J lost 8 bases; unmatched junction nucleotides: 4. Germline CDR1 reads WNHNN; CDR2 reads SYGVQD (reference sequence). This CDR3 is CASSEGTGLHEQFF. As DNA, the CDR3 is TGCGCCAGCAGTGAGGGGACAGGGCTCCATGAGCAGTTCTTC.

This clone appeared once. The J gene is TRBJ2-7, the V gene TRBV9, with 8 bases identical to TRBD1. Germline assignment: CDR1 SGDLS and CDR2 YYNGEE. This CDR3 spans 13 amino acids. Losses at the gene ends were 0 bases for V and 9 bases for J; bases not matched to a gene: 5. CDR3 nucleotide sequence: TGTGCCAGCAGCGTAGGGACAGGGAGTGGGCAGTACTTC. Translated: CASSVGTGSGQYF.

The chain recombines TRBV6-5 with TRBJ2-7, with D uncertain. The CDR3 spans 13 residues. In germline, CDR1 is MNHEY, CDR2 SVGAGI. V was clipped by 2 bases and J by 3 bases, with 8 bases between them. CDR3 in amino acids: CASSYAINYEQYF. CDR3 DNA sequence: TGTGCCAGCAGTTACGCCATAAACTACGAGCAGTACTTC.

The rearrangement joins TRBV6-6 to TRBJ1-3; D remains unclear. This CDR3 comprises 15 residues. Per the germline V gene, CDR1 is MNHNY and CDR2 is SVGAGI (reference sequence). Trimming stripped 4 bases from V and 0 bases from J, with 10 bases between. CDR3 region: CASSLERVSGNTIYF. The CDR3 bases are TGTGCCAGCAGTTTAGAGAGGGTCTCTGGAAACACCATATATTTT.

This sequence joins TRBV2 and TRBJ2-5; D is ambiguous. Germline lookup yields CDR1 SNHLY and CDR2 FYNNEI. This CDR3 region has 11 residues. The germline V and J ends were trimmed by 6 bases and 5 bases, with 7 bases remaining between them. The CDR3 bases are TGTGCCAGCAGCCCTAGGGAGACCCAGTACTTC. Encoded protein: CASSPRETQYF.

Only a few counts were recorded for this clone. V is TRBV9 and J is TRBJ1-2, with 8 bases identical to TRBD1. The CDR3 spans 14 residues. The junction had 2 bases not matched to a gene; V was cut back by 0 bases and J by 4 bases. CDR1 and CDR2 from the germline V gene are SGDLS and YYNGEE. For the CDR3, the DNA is TGTGCCAGCAGCGTAGGGACAGGGTTCTATGGCTACACCTTC. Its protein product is CASSVGTGFYGYTF.

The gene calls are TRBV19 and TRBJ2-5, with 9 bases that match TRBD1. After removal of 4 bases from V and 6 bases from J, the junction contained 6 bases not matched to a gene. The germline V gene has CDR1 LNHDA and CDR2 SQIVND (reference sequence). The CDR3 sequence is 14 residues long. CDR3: CASSTTGGGKTQYF. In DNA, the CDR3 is TGTGCCAGTAGTACCACAGGGGGCGGGAAGACCCAGTACTTC.

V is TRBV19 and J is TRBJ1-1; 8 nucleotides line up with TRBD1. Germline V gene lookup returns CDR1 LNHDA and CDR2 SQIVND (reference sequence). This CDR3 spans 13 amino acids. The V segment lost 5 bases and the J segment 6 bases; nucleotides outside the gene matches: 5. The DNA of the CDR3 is TGTGCCAGTAGTTTTGGACAGGGTTCTGAAGCTTTCTTT. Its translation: CASSFGQGSEAFF.

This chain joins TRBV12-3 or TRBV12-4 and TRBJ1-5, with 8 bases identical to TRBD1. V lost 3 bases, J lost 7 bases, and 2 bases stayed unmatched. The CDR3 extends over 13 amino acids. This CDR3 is CASSLGQDQPQHF. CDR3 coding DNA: TGTGCCAGCAGTTTGGGACAGGACCAGCCCCAGCATTTT.